The 22 T cell receptor beta chains in this list originate from one sample, sequenced in a study of blood T cell repertoires in COVID-19. Some clones are missing from TCRdb's copy, which holds only in-frame ones; the method was immunoSEQ multiplex PCR. The top ten clones hold 1.6% of a sample with 300,000 to 350,000 clones, around 89% of them seen once. Source material: peripheral blood. The receptors here all came from a woman aged 25 to 39 with COVID-19, enrolled during active disease.

The chain is built from TRBV11-2 and TRBJ2-1, with a tentative D call TRBD1 (5 bases). V lost 4 bases and J lost 2, with 12 bases in between. Germline assignment: CDR1 SGHAT and CDR2 FQNNGV. The CDR3 consists of 15 residues. For the CDR3, the DNA is TGTGCCAGCAGCTCCCCAAGGGGCGCCTACAATGAGCAGTTCTTC. Translating gives CASSSPRGAYNEQFF.

The chain combines TRBV6-5 with TRBJ1-6; D not resolved. This CDR3 contains 14 residues. Germline-derived CDR1 and CDR2 are MNHEY and SVGAGI. The germline V and J ends were trimmed by 6 bases and 8 bases, with 14 bases remaining between them. The CDR3 reads CASSGRRRDSPLHF. In nucleotides, the CDR3 is TGTGCCAGCAGCGGACGGAGGAGGGATTCACCCCTCCACTTT.

The V and J genes are TRBV12-5 and TRBJ1-2; TRBD1 might be the D (6 bases). Trimming removed 10 bases at V and 3 bases at J, with 18 bases between. This CDR3 region has 14 residues. CDR1 and CDR2 from the germline V gene are LGHNT and FRNRAP. CDR3 sequence reads: CATTNQGSHYGYTF. CDR3 coding DNA: TGTGCTACCACTAACCAGGGGTCTCACTATGGCTACACCTTC.

The rearrangement links TRBV6-1 to TRBJ1-2; perhaps TRBD1 as D (5 bases). Germline assignment: CDR1 MNHNS and CDR2 SASEGT. CDR3 length: 16 amino acids. The V gene lost 2 bases and the J gene lost 4 bases, with 17 bases spanning the gap. The CDR3 DNA sequence: TGTGCCAGCAGTGAAATGTGGAACAGGAATCTCTATGGCTACACCTTC. This gives the protein CASSEMWNRNLYGYTF.

V usage is TRBV9 and J usage is TRBJ2-2, with 7 bases aligning to TRBD1. CDR3 length: 16 amino acids. Trimming removed 4 bases from V and 3 bases from J; junction bases left unmatched: 9. Germline V lookup: CDR1 SGDLS, CDR2 YYNGEE. CDR3 amino acids: CASSSDPQGDTGELFF. The DNA for the CDR3 is TGTGCCAGCAGCTCCGACCCCCAGGGGGACACCGGGGAGCTGTTTTTT.

The gene calls are TRBV5-1 and TRBJ2-3; D perhaps matches TRBD1 (6 bases). With 4 bases removed from V and 0 bases from J, the gap between germline ends came to 12 bases. The CDR3 spans 15 residues. The V gene's germline CDR1 is SGHRS and CDR2 YFSETQ. The CDR3 region has the DNA TGCGCCAGCAGCACAGCTACAGGGAGCACAGATACGCAGTATTTT. It encodes CASSTATGSTDTQYF.

This clone occurred once. This chain joins TRBV18 and TRBJ2-3; 9 nucleotides match TRBD1. In germline, CDR1 is KGHSH, CDR2 LQKENI. The CDR3 has 14 amino acids. V was clipped by 4 bases and J by 4 bases; unmatched bases: 3. This CDR3 is CASSQDRGSDTQYF. The CDR3 bases are TGTGCCAGCTCACAGGACAGGGGCTCAGATACGCAGTATTTT.

The rearrangement links TRBV6-5 to TRBJ2-7; TRBD1 agrees at 8 bases. The CDR3 spans 14 residues. V lost 5 bases to trimming and J lost 3 bases; unmatched junction nucleotides: 6. The germline gives CDR1 MNHEY, CDR2 SVGAGI. The CDR3 reads CASSKGQEIYEQYF. The DNA for the CDR3 is TGTGCCAGCAGTAAGGGACAGGAGATCTACGAGCAGTACTTC.

V is TRBV21-1 and J is TRBJ1-1; TRBD1 is the table's D call and was not checked against the DNA. TRBV21-1 is flagged as a pseudogene. The CDR3 spans 15 residues. The DNA of the CDR3 is TGTGCCAGCAGCAAGGGAGTAAGGGGGATCACTGAAGCTTTCTTT. Its protein is CASSKGVRGITEAFF.

J is TRBJ1-4 and V is TRBV2; D may be TRBD1 (6 bases). Trimming removed 3 bases from V and 4 bases from J, with 12 bases in between. The CDR3 totals 15 residues. Per germline, CDR1 SNHLY and CDR2 FYNNEI. The CDR3 sequence: CASSDNTGINEKLFF. The CDR3, as DNA: TGTGCCAGCAGTGATAACACAGGGATTAATGAAAAACTGTTTTTT.

V is TRBV12-5 and J is TRBJ2-5; D gene uncertain. With 2 bases removed from V and 1 base from J, the gap between germline ends came to 14 bases. The CDR3 contains 16 residues. CDR1 is LGHNT and CDR2 is FRNRAP in the germline V gene. This chain's CDR3 is CASGLTHGGPQETQYF. The CDR3 DNA reads TGTGCTAGTGGTTTGACCCACGGTGGGCCCCAAGAGACCCAGTACTTC.

The CDR3 spells CASSTYPPGSYEQYV. For the CDR3, the DNA is TGTGCCAGCAGCACCTACCCGCCGGGCTCCTACGAGCAGTACGTC. The chain employs TRBV5-8 and TRBJ2-7; D unresolved. The germline V gene encodes CDR1 SGHTS and CDR2 YDEGEE. The CDR3 has 15 amino acids. The ends were cut back, 4 bases at V and 0 bases at J, with 14 bases in the middle.

The CDR3 region is CASSQRRELGDEQYF. DNA for the CDR3: TGTGCCAGCAGTCAAAGGAGGGAGTTAGGGGACGAGCAGTACTTC. The gene calls are TRBV6-2 or TRBV6-3 and TRBJ2-7, with D perhaps matching TRBD2 (6 bases). CDR1 and CDR2 from the germline V gene are MNHEY and SVGEGT. V lost 5 bases and J lost 5, with 19 bases in between. The CDR3 contains 15 residues.

The chain carries TRBV3-1 (or the pseudogene TRBV3-2) and TRBJ1-1; D uncertain. Germline CDR1 reads LGHDT; CDR2 reads YNNKEL (reference sequence). The CDR3 loop spans 14 amino acids. Between the trimmed V and J ends, which lost 1 base and 6 bases, there was a span of 12 bases. The CDR3 loop reads CASSQGAGIAEAFF. CDR3 bases: TGTGCCAGCAGCCAAGGGGCGGGAATAGCTGAAGCTTTCTTT.

The chain couples TRBV18 to TRBJ1-4; 7 bases are shared with TRBD1. Germline V lookup: CDR1 KGHSH, CDR2 LQKENI. This CDR3 is built from 15 residues. V trimming: 2 bases; J trimming: 5 bases; junction bases outside the gene matches: 5. The CDR3 region is CASSPGQVPNEKLFF. CDR3 DNA: TGTGCCAGCTCACCAGGACAGGTTCCCAATGAAAAACTGTTTTTT.

This chain connects TRBV7-9 to TRBJ2-7; D ambiguous. The CDR3 extends over 12 amino acids. V lost 8 bases and J 2 bases, leaving 10 bases between the germline ends. The germline V gene has CDR1 SEHNR and CDR2 FQNEAQ (reference sequence). Written as DNA, the CDR3 is TGTGCCAGCGGCCGGAGCCCCTACGAGCAGTACTTC. Translating gives CASGRSPYEQYF.

The chain employs TRBV6-4 and TRBJ1-4; 9 bases align to TRBD1. The CDR3 is 14 residues long. The germline V gene has CDR1 MRHNA and CDR2 SNTAGT. The ends lost 3 bases at V and 8 bases at J; junction bases unmatched: 4. The CDR3 region is CASSDSGTGEKLFF. As DNA, the CDR3 is TGTGCCAGCAGTGATTCCGGGACAGGGGAAAAACTGTTTTTT.

This chain connects TRBV24-1 to TRBJ2-3; a weak D match, TRBD2 (6 bases). The V end lost 0 bases, the J end lost 3 bases, and 12 bases lay between the germline ends. Per the germline V gene, CDR1 is KGHDR and CDR2 is SFDVKD. The CDR3 totals 16 residues. The CDR3 region has the DNA TGTGCCACCAGTGATTTGCGTACGGGGGAAACAGATACGCAGTATTTT. Its translation is CATSDLRTGETDTQYF.

The CDR3 reads CASRGINNSPLHF. In DNA, the CDR3 is TGTGCCAGCCGCGGTATTAATAATTCACCCCTCCACTTT. The chain recombines TRBV2 with TRBJ1-6, with D uncertain. V was cut by 8 bases and J by 5 bases, with 10 bases left in between. The CDR3 runs to 13 residues. Germline lookup yields CDR1 SNHLY and CDR2 FYNNEI.

For the CDR3, the DNA is TGTGCCAGCAGGGCAGGGATCTACTATGGCTACACCTTC. Protein product: CASRAGIYYGYTF. The rearrangement uses TRBV28 and TRBJ1-2, with a possible D match to TRBD1 (5 bases). Germline V gene lookup returns CDR1 MDHEN and CDR2 SYDVKM. The CDR3 length is 13 residues. Trimming shortened V by 6 bases and J by 3 bases, and 11 bases separated the two germline ends.

This clone has only one observation. V gene TRBV5-1 combines with J gene TRBJ2-7, with 13 bases aligning to TRBD2. CDR1 and CDR2 (germline): SGHRS, YFSETQ. The V gene end was trimmed by 2 bases and the J gene end by 4 bases; junction bases not matched to a gene: 3. The CDR3 runs 15 residues. Here the CDR3 DNA reads TGCGCCAGCAGCTTTCGGACTAGCGGGAGTTACGAGCAGTACTTC. This sequence encodes CASSFRTSGSYEQYF.

This clone showed up just once. V is TRBV19 and J is TRBJ1-5; possible D gene TRBD1, 5 bases. V was cut by 9 bases and J by 7 bases, with 19 bases left in between. Germline V gene sequence: CDR1 LNHDA, CDR2 SQIVND (reference sequence). This CDR3 has 14 residues. The chain's CDR3 is CASTYRGGGQPQHF. CDR3 sequence (DNA): TGTGCCAGCACGTACCGGGGGGGAGGGCAGCCCCAGCATTTT.